This T cell receptor beta chain was captured by sequencing in a study of Graves' ophthalmopathy and Graves' hyperthyroidism. General observations from the study: Ophthalmopathy progression prediction by the model yielded a sensitivity of about 68% and a specificity of 72.22%. Blood contained most expanded thyroid clonotypes exceeding 0.001 frequency.

This clonotype has a count of ten or more. Antigen: not known. Amplification targeted the TCR beta CDR3 regions, with RNA transcripts as the source material. HTBI primers served in a first-round RT-PCR, which a second-round multiplex PCR followed. TCRdb used MiXCR to reprocess the multiplex PCR reads, holding one entry per CDR3 protein. This table has hundreds of thousands of distinct CDR3 sequences, 22% appearing once. Looked up from germline, CDR1 is SQVTM and CDR2 is ANQGSEA. CDR3 length: 16 residues. The J segment lost 0 bases and the V segment lost 4 bases, leaving 8 bases of the junction unmatched. Hyperthyroidism was classified as stable if no ophthalmopathy occurred within 18 months of follow-up. Aged 18 to 65, hyperthyroidism patients had been newly diagnosed, with under 2 months' duration.

The chain recombines TRBV29-1 with TRBJ2-7, with 11 bases aligning to TRBD2. The receptor comes from a woman aged 18-29 years with stable Graves' hyperthyroidism. Some clones in this sample may be carry-over from other donors' samples. The sequenced sample consisted of peripheral blood. CDR3 sequence (DNA): TGCAGCGTTGGATTGACTAGCGGGACAGACTCCTACGAGCAGTACTTC. Its translation: CSVGLTSGTDSYEQYF.